The sequence of this T cell receptor beta chain was determined in a study of T-cell memory formation after mild COVID-19. Study at large: Across donors, TCR clusters were largely donor specific. The study's findings and limits: Detection of some responders pre-infection suggested pre-existing cross-reactive memory T cells participated.

The table lists this clonotype with a few counts. Its antigen is as yet unknown. TCRdb used MiXCR to reprocess the 5' RACE reads, holding one entry per CDR3 protein. Seen here are 540,000 or so distinct CDR3 sequences, roughly 21% observed once, and the top ten hold around 12%. V lost 4 bases and J 2 bases, leaving 13 bases between the germline ends. Germline CDR1 reads DFQATT; CDR2 reads SNEGSKA (reference sequence). The CDR3 totals 14 residues. V and J are TRBV20-1 and TRBJ2-3; TRBD1 might be the D (5 bases). This TCR was sampled from an adult woman who had mild COVID-19 (a few samples of this study predate the infection). Cell type and time point are not known. The specimen sequenced was PBMCs or a T cell subset sorted from them (not recorded which). In DNA form, the CDR3 reads TGCAGTGCTATATCAGGGTCGTACACAGATACGCAGTATTTT. Its protein product is CSAISGSYTDTQYF.